The next 32 T cell receptor beta chains were all read from a single sample in a study of CD8+CD57+ T cells in acquired aplastic anemia. Only patients with CD8+CD57+ cell expansion on flow cytometry were chosen for sequencing. Template material for TCR beta VDJ and CDR3 profiling consisted of genomic DNA. Using its own MiXCR run on the reads, TCRdb lists one record per CDR3 protein. The data hold around 200,000 distinct CDR3 sequences, with roughly 60% observed a single time. The sequencing input was sorted CD4+, CD8+, or CD8+CD57+ T cells (not recorded which) from PBMCs. These receptors all stem from a human donor with aplastic anemia.

The J gene is TRBJ2-7, the V gene TRBV15, with D possibly TRBD1 on 6 matching bases. There are 17 residues in the CDR3. V gave up 1 base and J gave up 0 bases, with 16 bases separating them. The germline V gene has CDR1 LNHNV and CDR2 YYDKDF (reference sequence). DNA for the CDR3: TGTGCCACCAGCAGAGTATACCAGGGGCGAACCTCCTACGAGCAGTACTTC. This encodes CATSRVYQGRTSYEQYF.

The genes are TRBV7-9 and TRBJ2-5; 8 bases agree with TRBD1. CDR3 length equals 15 residues. Unmatched junction bases numbered 6, after V lost 5 bases and J lost 1 base. Germline values: CDR1 SEHNR, CDR2 FQNEAQ (reference sequence). The CDR3 DNA reads TGTGCCAGCAGCCCGGGGACAGGCCCCCAAGAGACCCAGTACTTC. It codes for CASSPGTGPQETQYF.

This chain uses TRBV11-2 with TRBJ1-5; D ambiguous. V was pared by 3 bases and J by 9 bases, with 12 bases between. This CDR3 is built from 13 residues. Germline values: CDR1 SGHAT, CDR2 FQNNGV. The CDR3 bases are TGTGCCAGCAGCTTTGACCGGGATCGGCCCCAGCATTTT. As protein: CASSFDRDRPQHF.

V gene TRBV19 combines with J gene TRBJ2-1; D might be TRBD2 (5 bases). V was pared by 5 bases and J by 0 bases, with 17 bases between. Looked up from germline, CDR1 is LNHDA and CDR2 is SQIVND (reference sequence). The CDR3 consists of 17 residues. CDR3 coding DNA: TGTGCCAGTAGTTACGCGGGCCCTAAGAGCTCCTACAATGAGCAGTTCTTC. This translates into CASSYAGPKSSYNEQFF.

This chain joins TRBV6-2 or TRBV6-3 and TRBJ1-2; 9 bases align to TRBD1. The trim removed 4 bases at V and 5 bases at J, leaving 5 bases unmatched. The length of the CDR3 is 14 residues. Germline V gene sequence: CDR1 MNHEY, CDR2 SVGEGT. CDR3 protein: CASSSAGTGYGYTF. As DNA, the CDR3 is TGTGCCAGCAGTTCCGCCGGGACAGGGTATGGCTACACCTTC.

The chain couples TRBV29-1 to TRBJ2-5; 8 nucleotides line up with TRBD1. The germline V gene has CDR1 SQVTM and CDR2 ANQGSEA. With V trimmed by 6 bases and J by 2 bases, 8 bases remained unmatched. The CDR3 has 14 residues. The CDR3 here is CSVRQGSLQETQYF. CDR3 bases: TGCAGCGTCCGACAGGGGTCCTTGCAAGAGACCCAGTACTTC.

This clonotype was found a few times. V is TRBV12-3 or TRBV12-4 and J is TRBJ1-1, with D hard to call. CDR3 length: 15 residues. The V end was cut by 4 bases, the J end by 1 base, with 13 bases between. The CDR3 DNA is TGTGCCAGCAGTTATCGTCGCAGCGGGAACACTGAAGCTTTCTTT. Protein sequence: CASSYRRSGNTEAFF.

V usage is TRBV7-8 and J usage is TRBJ1-5; D is unresolved. Trimming pared 4 bases from V and 9 bases from J, leaving 16 bases between. Looked up from germline, CDR1 is SGHVS and CDR2 is FQNEAQ. This CDR3 contains 14 residues. The CDR3 region has the DNA TGTGCCAGCAGCTATGCCCGCGATTTATGGCCCCAGCATTTT. It encodes CASSYARDLWPQHF.

The chain carries TRBV20-1 and TRBJ2-7, with 7 bases lining up with TRBD1. Unmatched junction bases numbered 12, after V lost 5 bases and J lost 2 bases. The CDR3 is made up of 15 amino acids. Germline V gene lookup returns CDR1 DFQATT and CDR2 SNEGSKA (reference sequence). CDR3 residues: CSASKAGTEPYEQYF. As DNA, the CDR3 is TGCAGTGCTTCAAAAGCCGGGACAGAGCCCTACGAGCAGTACTTC.

The chain is built from TRBV7-6 and TRBJ1-4; 8 nucleotides agree with TRBD1. CDR1 SGHVS and CDR2 FNYEAQ come from the germline V gene. V shed 5 bases and J 8 bases; nucleotides not matched to a gene: 7. This CDR3 region has 14 residues. CDR3 loop: CASSPGQGREKLFF. The CDR3 nucleotides read TGTGCCAGCAGCCCAGGACAGGGTCGGGAAAAACTGTTTTTT.

CDR3: CASSVTGGNEQFF. CDR3 nucleotide sequence: TGTGCCAGCAGTGTGACAGGGGGCAATGAGCAGTTCTTC. The chain recombines TRBV25-1 with TRBJ2-1; TRBD1 aligns across 9 bases. Germline lookup yields CDR1 MGHDK and CDR2 SYGVNS. V was clipped by 4 bases and J by 6 bases; unmatched bases: 1. The CDR3 runs 13 residues.

This clonotype was recorded a few times. V is TRBV19 and J is TRBJ1-2; D is undetermined. CDR1 and CDR2 (germline): LNHDA, SQIVND (reference sequence). The CDR3 runs 13 residues. V was trimmed by 10 bases and J by 0 bases, leaving 12 bases between them. In nucleotides, the CDR3 is TGTGCCACTAACCTAAGTCCTAACTATGGCTACACCTTC. Residues: CATNLSPNYGYTF. The entire variable domain, with the rest obtained from reference TRBV19 and TRBJ1-2, is as follows: DGGITQSPKYLFRKEGQNVTLSCEQNLNHDAMYWYRQDPGQGLRLIYYSQIVNDFQKGDIAEGYSVSREKKESFPLTVTSAQKNPTAFYLCATNLSPNYGYTFGSGTRLTVV.

The rearrangement uses TRBV7-9 and TRBJ2-5; D gene unclear. This CDR3 contains 14 residues. The germline gives CDR1 SEHNR, CDR2 FQNEAQ (reference sequence). Deletions cut 3 bases from V and 5 bases from J, with 13 bases between. CDR3 nucleotides: TGTGCCAGCAGCTTGGGTATGACCGGGGAGACCCAGTACTTC. This gives the protein CASSLGMTGETQYF.

Many counts were recorded for this clonotype. The chain combines TRBV24-1 with TRBJ2-7; D is possibly TRBD1 or TRBD2 (5 bases each). Trimming cost V 0 bases and J 7 bases, with 15 bases left between them. The CDR3 is 15 amino acids. Per the germline V gene, CDR1 is KGHDR and CDR2 is SFDVKD. Here the CDR3 DNA reads TGTGCCACCAGTGATTTGCGGGACGGGAAGGGAGAGCAGTACTTC. Translating gives CATSDLRDGKGEQYF.

The J gene is TRBJ2-1, the V gene TRBV2; 10 nucleotides align to TRBD2. This CDR3 is built from 15 residues. Germline V CDR1 and CDR2: SNHLY, FYNNEI. The V gene end was trimmed by 5 bases and the J gene end by 7 bases; junction bases not matched to a gene: 8. The CDR3 DNA reads as TGTGCCAGCAGTCGGACTAGCGGTGTAGGGAATGAGCAGTTCTTC. This codes for CASSRTSGVGNEQFF.

This chain joins TRBV29-1 and TRBJ2-7, with D unresolved. CDR1 and CDR2 (germline): SQVTM, ANQGSEA. CDR3 size: 13 residues. Trimming left V 6 bases short and J 0 bases short, with 12 bases between. In DNA, the CDR3 is TGCAGCGTAAGGATGGACGGCTCCTACGAGCAGTACTTC. It yields the protein CSVRMDGSYEQYF.

A few counts support this clonotype. The rearrangement links TRBV5-8 to TRBJ1-1; D uncertain. Germline CDR1 reads SGHTS; CDR2 reads YDEGEE. The CDR3 runs 11 residues. The V and J ends lost 4 bases and 2 bases respectively, with 3 bases between them. The CDR3 protein is CASSRNTEAFF. CDR3 DNA sequence: TGTGCCAGCAGCCGTAACACTGAAGCTTTCTTT.

This clonotype was detected many times. The genes are TRBV7-9 and TRBJ1-6; D is perhaps TRBD1 (5 bases). V was pared by 5 bases and J by 11 bases, with 16 bases between. Germline V gene lookup returns CDR1 SEHNR and CDR2 FQNEAQ (reference sequence). The CDR3 has 14 amino acids. The CDR3 DNA sequence: TGTGCCAGCAGCGCCGGGGGGGGGGGAACACCCCTCCACTTT. Encoded protein: CASSAGGGGTPLHF.

The chain couples TRBV28 to TRBJ2-7; tentative D call: TRBD1 (6 bases). V was cut by 5 bases and J by 1 base, with 12 bases left in between. This CDR3 is 14 amino acids long. Germline CDR1 MDHEN, CDR2 SYDVKM. The CDR3 coding sequence is TGTGCCAGCAGTGTAGGGGGTTGGTCCTACGAGCAGTACTTC. This translates into CASSVGGWSYEQYF.

The gene calls are TRBV13 and TRBJ1-1, with 8 bases lining up with TRBD1. The length of the CDR3 is 14 residues. In germline, CDR1 is PRHDT, CDR2 FYEKMQ (reference sequence). Trimming at V came to 5 bases and at J to 1 base, leaving 3 bases not matched to a gene. CDR3 sequence reads: CASSPDRGNTEAFF. The CDR3 DNA follows: TGTGCCAGCAGCCCCGACAGGGGGAACACTGAAGCTTTCTTT.

V gene TRBV7-9 combines with J gene TRBJ1-2; tentatively, D is TRBD1 (5 bases). Trimming pared 4 bases from V and 6 bases from J, leaving 21 bases between. This CDR3 has 16 amino acids. The germline CDR1 and CDR2 sequences are SEHNR and FQNEAQ (reference sequence). This CDR3 reads CASSSMGREVIDGYTF. CDR3 nucleotides: TGTGCCAGCAGCTCAATGGGCAGGGAAGTAATAGATGGCTACACCTTC. Full variable domain (outside the CDR3, taken from reference TRBV7-9 and TRBJ1-2): DTGVSQNPRHKITKRGQNVTFRCDPISEHNRLYWYRQTLGQGPEFLTYFQNEAQLEKSRLLSDRFSAERPKGSFSTLEIQRTEQGDSAMYLCASSSMGREVIDGYTFGSGTRLTVV.

This chain connects TRBV29-1 to TRBJ2-1, with 7 bases that match TRBD1. The V gene's germline CDR1 is SQVTM and CDR2 ANQGSEA. The CDR3 loop spans 12 amino acids. With 6 bases clipped from V and 9 bases from J, the junction kept 8 bases outside the gene matches. The CDR3 region is CSVADREPEQFF. CDR3 in DNA: TGCAGCGTGGCCGACAGGGAACCTGAGCAGTTCTTC.

The chain links TRBV2 to TRBJ2-7; TRBD1 is a possible D gene (6 bases). CDR1 is SNHLY, CDR2 FYNNEI, per germline. The V gene lost 8 bases and the J gene lost 2 bases, with 13 bases spanning the gap. The CDR3 has 13 amino acids. CDR3 sequence reads: CASSLTGAYEQYF. DNA of the CDR3: TGTGCCAGCTCTCTGACAGGAGCCTACGAGCAGTACTTC.

CDR3 in amino acids: CASSLGSQHETGELFF. In DNA form, the CDR3 reads TGTGCCAGCAGTCTCGGGTCGCAACACGAGACCGGGGAGCTGTTTTTT. The genes are TRBV28 and TRBJ2-2, with unresolved D. Trimming removed 5 bases from V and 5 bases from J, with 18 bases in between. The germline gives CDR1 MDHEN, CDR2 SYDVKM. The CDR3 extends over 16 amino acids.

Many counts were recorded for this clonotype. The J gene is TRBJ1-2, the V gene TRBV19; no clear D. This CDR3 contains 13 residues. Germline CDR1 is LNHDA and CDR2 is SQIVND (reference sequence). Trimming cost V 9 bases and J 1 base, with 12 bases left between them. The CDR3 spells CASRSWSNYGYTF. The DNA for the CDR3 is TGTGCCAGCCGCTCTTGGAGTAACTATGGCTACACCTTC.

This clonotype was observed a handful of times. The gene calls are TRBV9 and TRBJ2-1; D possibly uses TRBD1 or TRBD2 (5 bases each). Looked up from germline, CDR1 is SGDLS and CDR2 is YYNGEE. Trimming shortened V by 4 bases and J by 8 bases, and 16 bases separated the two germline ends. This CDR3 has 14 amino acids. The CDR3 sequence: CASSITGRRDEQFF. The CDR3 DNA reads as TGTGCCAGCAGCATAACGGGACGGAGAGATGAGCAGTTCTTC.

The chain is built from TRBV10-3 and TRBJ1-1; a possible D gene is TRBD1 (5 bases). Germline V lookup: CDR1 ENHRY, CDR2 SYGVKD. The V gene lost 8 bases and the J gene lost 3 bases, with 19 bases spanning the gap. CDR3 length: 15 amino acids. For the CDR3, the DNA is TGTGCCATCGGGGGTCAGGGTGTGGGATACACTGAAGCTTTCTTT. It is translated as CAIGGQGVGYTEAFF.

The CDR3 region is CASSVGQGVITGELFF. CDR3 coding DNA: TGTGCCAGCAGCGTAGGACAGGGAGTAATTACCGGGGAGCTGTTTTTT. The chain combines TRBV4-2 with TRBJ2-2, with TRBD1 matching over 8 bases. The V gene end was trimmed by 5 bases and the J gene end by 5 bases; junction bases not matched to a gene: 10. In germline, CDR1 is LGHNA, CDR2 YNFKEQ. The CDR3 has 16 residues.

The rearrangement links TRBV2 to TRBJ2-2, with 7 bases fitting TRBD1. This CDR3 is 14 amino acids long. Looked up from germline, CDR1 is SNHLY and CDR2 is FYNNEI. The CDR3, as DNA: TGTGCAGCTACTCCGGGACAGAGGACCGGGGAGCTGTTTTTT. It specifies CAATPGQRTGELFF.

The rearrangement uses TRBV5-1 and TRBJ2-1, with TRBD2 identical over 12 bases. Germline lookup yields CDR1 SGHRS and CDR2 YFSETQ. The length of the CDR3 is 15 residues. The V segment lost 6 bases and the J segment 6 bases; nucleotides outside the gene matches: 7. The CDR3: CASIELAGGLNEQFF. Here the CDR3 DNA reads TGCGCCAGCATCGAACTAGCGGGGGGACTCAATGAGCAGTTCTTC.

The V gene is TRBV11-2, the J gene TRBJ1-6; TRBD1 matches at 7 bases. There are 17 residues in the CDR3. Germline lookup yields CDR1 SGHAT and CDR2 FQNNGV. V was pared by 5 bases and J by 5 bases, with 12 bases of the junction left unmatched. This CDR3 is CASSTIRTGVHNSPLHF. The CDR3 nucleotides read TGTGCCAGCAGCACGATTCGGACAGGCGTCCATAATTCACCCCTCCACTTT.

V and J are TRBV13 and TRBJ1-1; 9 bases agree with TRBD1. Germline CDR1 PRHDT, CDR2 FYEKMQ (reference sequence). The CDR3 has 14 amino acids. J lost 3 bases, V lost 5 bases, and 4 bases had no gene match. The CDR3 spells CASSVQGAYTEAFF. The CDR3 bases are TGTGCCAGCAGCGTACAGGGGGCCTACACTGAAGCTTTCTTT.